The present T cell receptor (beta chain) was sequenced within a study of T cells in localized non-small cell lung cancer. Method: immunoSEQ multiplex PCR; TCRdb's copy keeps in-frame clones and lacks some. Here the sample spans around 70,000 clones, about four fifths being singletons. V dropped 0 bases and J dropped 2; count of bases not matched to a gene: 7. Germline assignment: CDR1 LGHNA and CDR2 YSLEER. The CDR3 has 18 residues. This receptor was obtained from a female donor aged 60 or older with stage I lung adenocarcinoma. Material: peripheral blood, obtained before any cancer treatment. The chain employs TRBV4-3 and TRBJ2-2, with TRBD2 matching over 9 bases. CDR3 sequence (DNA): TGCGCCAGCAGCCAAGATCTCGGGCTAGCGGGAAACACCGGGGAGCTGTTTTTT. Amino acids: CASSQDLGLAGNTGELFF.